This T cell receptor beta chain was captured by sequencing in a study of blood T cell repertoires in COVID-19. About the research overall: T cells, B-cell-depleted T cells, or PBMCs supplied cDNA or gDNA.

Only in-frame clones appear in the TCRdb table, and some are missing; sequencing was by immunoSEQ multiplex PCR. The table includes about 190,000 clones, over 70% detected once. CDR3 length equals 13 residues. Trimming removed 3 bases from V and 7 bases from J, with 10 bases in between. Germline CDR1 and CDR2: MNHNS and SASEGT. The source is a man in his fifties or sixties with acute or convalescent COVID-19. Sequenced input: peripheral blood. This chain connects TRBV6-1 to TRBJ1-5, with D possibly matching TRBD1 (6 bases). The CDR3 reads CASSDTGLQPQHF. CDR3 DNA sequence: TGTGCCAGCAGTGATACAGGGCTCCAGCCCCAGCATTTT.